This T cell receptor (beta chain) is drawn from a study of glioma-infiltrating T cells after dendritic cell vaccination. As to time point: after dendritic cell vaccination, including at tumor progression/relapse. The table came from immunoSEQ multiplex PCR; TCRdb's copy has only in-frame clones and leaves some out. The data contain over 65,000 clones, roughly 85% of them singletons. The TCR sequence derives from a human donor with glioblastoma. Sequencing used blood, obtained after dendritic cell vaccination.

The chain's CDR3 is CASSSLGQQMNTEAFF. Here the CDR3 DNA reads TGTGCCAGCAGCTCCTTAGGCCAACAGATGAACACTGAAGCTTTCTTT. This chain connects TRBV11-2 to TRBJ1-1; unclear D gene. V was shortened by 4 bases and J by 0 bases, with 15 bases between the two germline ends. CDR1 and CDR2 from the germline V gene are SGHAT and FQNNGV. This CDR3 contains 16 residues.